Included here is one T cell receptor beta chain sequence, with context. The antigen is unknown. TCRdb's table, derived via immunoSEQ multiplex PCR, lists solely in-frame clones and lacks some. Of 120,000 or so clones in the sample, roughly 95% are singletons; the top ten hold less than 2%. This record comes from a study of cytomegalovirus exposure and HLA in healthy donors. General study findings and limits: In vitro checks showed that three CMV-associated chains really do target CMV antigens. One later analysis, an examination of the approximately 130 validation repertoires, found that first-cohort TCR clusters tended to co-occur in them.

Germline trimming cut 1 base from V and 2 bases from J; bases unmatched to any gene: 6. The CDR3 covers 16 residues. Germline assignment: CDR1 SGHTA and CDR2 FQGNSA. Sequencing input: PBMCs. The TCR originated in a man aged 18-30 years in good health and CMV-seronegative. V gene TRBV7-2 combines with J gene TRBJ1-2, with 8 nucleotides matching TRBD1. The CDR3 DNA is TGTGCCAGCAGCTTAGGAGGTAGACAGGGGAACTATGGCTACACCTTC. Protein: CASSLGGRQGNYGYTF.